One sample yielded the 9 T cell receptor beta chains listed below, sequenced in a study of blood T cell repertoires in COVID-19. Data came from immunoSEQ multiplex PCR; TCRdb stores just in-frame clones and leaves some out. The data hold more than 250,000 clones, with about 91% observed a single time. Sequencing used PBMCs or T cells enriched from blood (not recorded which). Receptor source: a woman in her thirties or forties with acute COVID-19.

The chain employs TRBV9 and TRBJ1-5, with D maybe TRBD1 (5 bases). Germline V lookup: CDR1 SGDLS, CDR2 YYNGEE. V shed 4 bases and J shed 4 bases, with 9 bases lying between them. CDR3 length: 13 amino acids. The chain's CDR3 is CASSRDSNQPQHF. Written as DNA, the CDR3 is TGTGCCAGCAGCCGAGACAGTAATCAGCCCCAGCATTTT.

The chain employs TRBV7-9 and TRBJ1-1; D may be TRBD1 (6 bases). The V and J ends lost 2 bases and 10 bases respectively, with 23 bases between them. Germline CDR1 SEHNR, CDR2 FQNEAQ (reference sequence). The CDR3 length is 16 residues. The CDR3 spells CASSLLDRDGGLVAFF. CDR3 sequence (DNA): TGTGCCAGCAGCTTACTAGACCGGGACGGGGGGCTTGTAGCTTTCTTT.

This clone was observed a few times. V usage is TRBV12-5 and J usage is TRBJ1-3; D gene uncertain. Trimming removed 5 bases from V and 0 bases from J, with 14 bases in between. From germline, CDR1 is LGHNT and CDR2 FRNRAP. This CDR3 is 16 amino acids long. CDR3 in DNA: TGTGCTAGTGGTCCCCGAGTAGGGAGCTCTGGAAACACCATATATTTT. Encoded protein: CASGPRVGSSGNTIYF.

The count of this clone is one. V and J are TRBV6-6 and TRBJ1-5; D is uncertain. Trimming left V 3 bases short and J 5 bases short, with 5 bases between. Germline assignment: CDR1 MNHNY and CDR2 SVGAGI (reference sequence). This CDR3 is 12 amino acids long. The CDR3 loop is CASSYGHQPQHF. CDR3 DNA sequence: TGTGCCAGCAGTTATGGGCATCAGCCCCAGCATTTT.

The chain recombines TRBV2 with TRBJ2-7, with D possibly TRBD2 on 5 matching bases. V was pared by 6 bases and J by 2 bases, with 11 bases between. The CDR3 extends over 13 amino acids. CDR1 SNHLY and CDR2 FYNNEI come from the germline V gene. The CDR3 DNA reads as TGTGCCAGCAGCACTAGGGAACCCTACGAGCAGTACTTC. This encodes CASSTREPYEQYF.

This clone was seen once. The chain couples TRBV28 to TRBJ1-5; D is ambiguous. The V gene's germline CDR1 is MDHEN and CDR2 SYDVKM. This CDR3 is built from 13 residues. Trimming took 3 bases from V and 5 from J, leaving 8 bases between them. CDR3 in DNA: TGTGCCAGCAGTTTCGCGGGTGATCAGCCCCAGCATTTT. It specifies CASSFAGDQPQHF. The whole variable domain, remainder taken from reference TRBV28 and TRBJ1-5, is DVKVTQSSRYLVKRTGEKVFLECVQDMDHENMFWYRQDPGLGLRLIYFSYDVKMKEKGDIPEGYSVSREKKERFSLILESASTNQTSMYLCASSFAGDQPQHFGDGTRLSIL.

This rearrangement joins TRBV7-2 to TRBJ1-2, with 11 nucleotides matching TRBD1. Germline V gives CDR1 SGHTA, CDR2 FQGNSA. CDR3 size: 15 residues. Losses at the gene ends were 5 bases for V and 3 bases for J; bases not matched to a gene: 5. DNA for the CDR3: TGTGCCAGCAGCCGGGACAGGGGGGTAGACTATGGCTACACCTTC. It specifies CASSRDRGVDYGYTF.

The genes are TRBV27 and TRBJ1-5; D not resolved. V gave up 5 bases and J gave up 7 bases, with 15 bases separating them. Germline V gives CDR1 MNHEY, CDR2 SMNVEV (reference sequence). The CDR3 totals 14 residues. The CDR3 DNA sequence: TGTGCCAGCAGTGTACTCGACCCGGGGCAGCCCCAGCATTTT. This translates into CASSVLDPGQPQHF.

The rearrangement uses TRBV4-3 and TRBJ2-3; 7 positions agree with TRBD2. J was trimmed by 0 bases and V by 4 bases; bases with no gene match: 7. Germline values: CDR1 LGHNA, CDR2 YSLEER. This CDR3 spans 16 amino acids. CDR3 sequence reads: CASSRKTSTSTDTQYF. In nucleotides, the CDR3 is TGCGCCAGCAGCCGGAAGACTAGCACTAGCACAGATACGCAGTATTTT.